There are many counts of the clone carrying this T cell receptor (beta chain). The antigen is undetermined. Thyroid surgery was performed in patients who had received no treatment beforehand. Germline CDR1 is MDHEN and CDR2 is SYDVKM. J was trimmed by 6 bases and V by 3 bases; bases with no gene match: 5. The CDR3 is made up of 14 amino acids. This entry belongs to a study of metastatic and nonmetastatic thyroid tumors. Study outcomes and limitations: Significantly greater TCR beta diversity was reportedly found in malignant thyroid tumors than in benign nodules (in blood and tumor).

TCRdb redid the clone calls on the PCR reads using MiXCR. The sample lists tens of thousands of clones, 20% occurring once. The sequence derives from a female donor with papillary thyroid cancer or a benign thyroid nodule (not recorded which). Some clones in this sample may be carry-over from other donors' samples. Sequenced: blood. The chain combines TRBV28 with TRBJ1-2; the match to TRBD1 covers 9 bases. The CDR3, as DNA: TGTGCCAGCAGTTTTCTCCGGACAGGGGATGGCTACACCTTC. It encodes CASSFLRTGDGYTF.